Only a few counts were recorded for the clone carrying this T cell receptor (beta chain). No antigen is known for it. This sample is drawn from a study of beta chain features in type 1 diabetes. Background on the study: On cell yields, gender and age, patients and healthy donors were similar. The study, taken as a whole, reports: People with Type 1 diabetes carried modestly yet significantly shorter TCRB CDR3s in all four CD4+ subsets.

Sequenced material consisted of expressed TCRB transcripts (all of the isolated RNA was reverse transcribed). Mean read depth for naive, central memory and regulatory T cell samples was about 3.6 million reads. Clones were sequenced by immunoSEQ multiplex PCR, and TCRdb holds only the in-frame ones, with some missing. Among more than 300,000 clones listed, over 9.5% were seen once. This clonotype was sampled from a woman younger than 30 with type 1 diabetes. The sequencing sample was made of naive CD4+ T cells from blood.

The CDR3 DNA is TGTGCCTGGAGTAGGGGCGGGAGGGGCACAGATACGCAGTATTTT. Translating gives CAWSRGGRGTDTQYF. This rearrangement joins TRBV30 to TRBJ2-3, with 9 bases aligning to TRBD2. The CDR3 contains 15 residues. V was pared by 2 bases and J by 1 base, with 4 bases of the junction left unmatched. The germline gives CDR1 GTSNPN, CDR2 SVGIG (reference sequence).